The text below deals with one T cell receptor (beta chain). Its specificity is unknown. V lost 0 bases, J lost 3 bases, and 12 bases stayed unmatched. The length of the CDR3 is 18 residues. CDR1 and CDR2 (germline): LGHNT, FRNRAP. The data belong to a study of shared clonotypes between healthy human individuals. Study observations and caveats: Unshared clonotypes carried lower generation probabilities than those common to all four donors. Sampling involved blood alone; tissue repertoires likely differ.

Over several immunoSEQ plates, each subset's genomic DNA was distributed in even portions. As handled by the study authors: For the immunoSEQ data, sequences were junction-only without quality scores, so filtering differed. TCRdb's copy holds only in-frame clones and misses some; the assay was immunoSEQ multiplex PCR. V and J calls and clone size follow that table, whereas D and trimming were derived from the DNA. Of about 2 million clones listed, 85% to 95% are singletons. Naive CD8 cells lacked CD45RO, underwent positive selection for CCR7 and left out terminally differentiated effector memory CD45RA+ cells.

The V call is TRBV12-5, the J call TRBJ2-7, with 9 positions matching TRBD2. This receptor was obtained from a man younger than 30 in good health. The sample consisted of naive CD8+ T cells sorted from blood. CDR3 DNA sequence: TGTGCTAGTGGTTTGGTAGGGATAGCGGGAGCGCAGGTCTACGAGCAGTACTTC. Translation gives CASGLVGIAGAQVYEQYF. The full variable domain, completed using reference TRBV12-5 and TRBJ2-7, is DARVTQTPRHKVTEMGQEVTMRCQPILGHNTVFWYRQTMMQGLELLAYFRNRAPLDDSGMPKDRFSAEMPDATLATLKIQPSEPRDSAVYFCASGLVGIAGAQVYEQYFGPGTRLTVT.